This paragraph reports one T cell receptor (beta chain). As yet, its antigen is unknown. This CDR3 has 13 amino acids. Germline V gene data show CDR1 as MNHEY and CDR2 as SVGAGI. Trimming cost V 10 bases and J 5 bases, with 17 bases left between them. This sample was taken from a study of cytomegalovirus exposure and HLA in healthy donors. Study as a whole: The 120 validation repertoires matched the roughly 670 first-cohort repertoires in platform, a later analysis reported.

Findings of the study overall: The listing of fewer than 200 TCR beta chains classed them as cytomegalovirus-associated. Whilst most TCR sequences proved rare, a subset of public TCRs occurred across many donors.

Repertoires were generated with immunoSEQ multiplex PCR, while TCRdb's copy carries only in-frame clones and drops some. This sample has about 150,000 clones, with about 88% found just once. The source is a woman aged 18-29 years in good health and CMV-seropositive. Source material: PBMCs. V usage is TRBV6-5 and J usage is TRBJ1-1, with TRBD1 as a possible D gene (5 bases). The DNA of the CDR3 is TGTGCCACGATAAAAAGGGGCTTGACTGAAGCTTTCTTT. This encodes CATIKRGLTEAFF.